These 9 T cell receptor beta chains share one sample of origin, sequenced in a study of blood T cell repertoires in COVID-19 (dated by TCRdb to 2019 to 2021). Libraries were made using the immunoSEQ multiplex PCR assay. The clones in this table, taken by TCRdb from immuneACCESS, are in-frame only. Not every clone is retained; where verified, under half of the shortfall comes from an unresolved V gene, and the cause of the rest is unknown. A total of 350,000 to 550,000 clones appear in this sample, around 87% of them only once. Around 1.1% of the sample is in the top ten clones. Material for sequencing was PBMCs or T cells enriched from blood (not recorded which). The receptors shown here come from a man younger than 40 who had recovered from COVID-19.

The chain links TRBV29-1 to TRBJ2-5; TRBD1 agrees at 7 bases. CDR3 length: 15 residues. CDR1 is SQVTM and CDR2 is ANQGSEA in the germline V gene. V lost 6 bases, J lost 2 bases, and 12 bases stayed unmatched. CDR3 in DNA: TGCAGCGTCCGCAACAAACCGGGACAGCAAGAGACCCAGTACTTC. This encodes CSVRNKPGQQETQYF.

The chain is built from TRBV18 and TRBJ2-7; 9 positions agree with TRBD1. This CDR3 has 14 residues. From germline, CDR1 is KGHSH and CDR2 LQKENI. V lost 3 bases to trimming and J lost 5 bases; unmatched junction nucleotides: 5. As DNA, the CDR3 is TGTGCCAGCTCACCGACGACAGGGGGGAACGAGCAGTACTTC. Amino acids: CASSPTTGGNEQYF.

The chain has TRBV12-5 and TRBJ2-2, with 9 bases fitting TRBD2. The germline gives CDR1 LGHNT, CDR2 FRNRAP. With 5 bases clipped from V and 7 bases from J, the junction kept 17 bases outside the gene matches. The CDR3 is made up of 18 amino acids. The CDR3: CASGPPLFAGGRGGELFF. Here the CDR3 DNA reads TGTGCTAGTGGTCCCCCCTTATTTGCGGGAGGGCGTGGCGGGGAGCTGTTTTTT. Filled out from reference TRBV12-5 and TRBJ2-2, the complete variable domain reads DARVTQTPRHKVTEMGQEVTMRCQPILGHNTVFWYRQTMMQGLELLAYFRNRAPLDDSGMPKDRFSAEMPDATLATLKIQPSEPRDSAVYFCASGPPLFAGGRGGELFFGEGSRLTVL.

This chain uses TRBV29-1 with TRBJ1-4; tentatively, D is TRBD1 (6 bases). The CDR3 spans 12 residues. Trimming took 4 bases from V and 6 from J, leaving 9 bases between them. Germline values: CDR1 SQVTM, CDR2 ANQGSEA. This chain's CDR3 is CSVGTDYEKLFF. DNA for the CDR3: TGCAGCGTTGGGACAGATTATGAAAAACTGTTTTTT.

A single count supports this clone. V usage is TRBV6-2 or TRBV6-3 and J usage is TRBJ1-2; D remains ambiguous. The CDR3 is 12 residues long. CDR1 and CDR2 (germline): MNHEY, SVGEGT. V was cut by 6 bases and J by 8 bases, with 13 bases left in between. CDR3 sequence (DNA): TGTGCCAGCAGCCTTATGGTCGGGGGCTACACCTTC. Translated, it gives CASSLMVGGYTF.

The rearrangement uses TRBV11-2 and TRBJ2-2; tentative D call: TRBD1 (5 bases). The germline V and J ends were trimmed by 5 bases and 4 bases, with 23 bases remaining between them. The germline CDR1 and CDR2 sequences are SGHAT and FQNNGV. The CDR3 extends over 18 amino acids. In DNA, the CDR3 is TGTGCCAGCAGCCCACACAGGATGTTTCAGCTTATCACCGGGGAGCTGTTTTTT. This sequence encodes CASSPHRMFQLITGELFF.

About this clone itself: The identical CDR3 is also encoded by other nucleotide sequences in the sample. The chain is built from TRBV3-1 (or the pseudogene TRBV3-2) and TRBJ2-5, with 11 bases identical to TRBD2. In germline, CDR1 is LGHDT, CDR2 YNNKEL (reference sequence). V lost 3 bases, J lost 2 bases, and 2 bases stayed unmatched. CDR3 size: 15 residues. CDR3 amino acids: CASSQLAGGQETQYF. The DNA for the CDR3 is TGTGCCAGCAGCCAGCTAGCGGGAGGACAAGAGACCCAGTACTTC.

This chain links TRBV9 with TRBJ1-1; D is unresolved. The CDR3 is 16 amino acids. V dropped 0 bases and J dropped 5 bases, with 17 bases sitting between them. CDR1 and CDR2 from the germline V gene are SGDLS and YYNGEE. The CDR3 DNA reads as TGTGCCAGCAGCGTAGAGGCCCGGGGAGCGGGTACTGAAGCTTTCTTT. It specifies CASSVEARGAGTEAFF. Full variable domain (outside the CDR3, taken from reference TRBV9 and TRBJ1-1): DSGVTQTPKHLITATGQRVTLRCSPRSGDLSVYWYQQSLDQGLQFLIQYYNGEERAKGNILERFSAQQFPDLHSELNLSSLELGDSALYFCASSVEARGAGTEAFFGQGTRLTVV.

This chain uses TRBV11-2 with TRBJ2-4; D call uncertain. Germline V gives CDR1 SGHAT, CDR2 FQNNGV. This CDR3 spans 18 amino acids. V was trimmed by 2 bases and J by 1 base, leaving 18 bases between them. The CDR3 loop reads CASSLPQLPGLAKNIQYF. CDR3 bases: TGTGCCAGCAGCTTACCCCAATTGCCAGGTCTGGCCAAAAACATTCAGTACTTC.